This entry lists 4 T cell receptor beta chains sequenced from one sample in a study of blood T cell repertoires in COVID-19. Libraries were prepared by immunoSEQ multiplex PCR; TCRdb keeps only in-frame clonotypes and omits some of them. Of some 76,000 clones in the sample, roughly four fifths were seen once. The sample was peripheral blood. These receptors were taken from a human donor in a cohort sampled during active COVID-19.

The gene calls are TRBV5-1 and TRBJ1-2; 9 bases are a match to TRBD1. Losses at the gene ends were 6 bases for V and 1 base for J; bases not matched to a gene: 16. The CDR3 is 18 residues long. The germline V gene has CDR1 SGHRS and CDR2 YFSETQ. CDR3 region: CASTSYLTGGAYNYGYTF. Written as DNA, the CDR3 is TGCGCCAGCACCTCTTACTTAACAGGGGGCGCTTATAACTATGGCTACACCTTC.

The V and J genes are TRBV12-3 or TRBV12-4 and TRBJ1-1, with D perhaps matching TRBD1 (5 bases). There are 11 residues in the CDR3. V was shortened by 6 bases and J by 5 bases, with 7 bases between the two germline ends. The CDR3 DNA reads as TGTGCCAGCAGGGGGGGGACTGAAGCTTTCTTT. The encoded protein is CASRGGTEAFF.

The chain links TRBV30 to TRBJ2-7, with TRBD1 as a possible D gene (7 bases). The CDR3 spans 17 residues. Trimming removed 2 bases from V and 5 bases from J, with 25 bases in between. The V gene's germline CDR1 is GTSNPN and CDR2 SVGIG (reference sequence). As DNA, the CDR3 is TGTGCCTGGAGTCCTTTAGGGGAGGCAGGGGGTCGCGACGAGCAGTACTTC. Its translation: CAWSPLGEAGGRDEQYF.

This chain links TRBV13 with TRBJ1-1, with TRBD1 matching 7 bases. Germline CDR1 and CDR2: PRHDT and FYEKMQ (reference sequence). The CDR3 has 12 amino acids. J lost 3 bases, V lost 5 bases, and 0 bases had no gene match. Here the CDR3 reads CASSQGDTEAFF. In nucleotides, the CDR3 is TGTGCCAGCAGCCAGGGGGACACTGAAGCTTTCTTT.